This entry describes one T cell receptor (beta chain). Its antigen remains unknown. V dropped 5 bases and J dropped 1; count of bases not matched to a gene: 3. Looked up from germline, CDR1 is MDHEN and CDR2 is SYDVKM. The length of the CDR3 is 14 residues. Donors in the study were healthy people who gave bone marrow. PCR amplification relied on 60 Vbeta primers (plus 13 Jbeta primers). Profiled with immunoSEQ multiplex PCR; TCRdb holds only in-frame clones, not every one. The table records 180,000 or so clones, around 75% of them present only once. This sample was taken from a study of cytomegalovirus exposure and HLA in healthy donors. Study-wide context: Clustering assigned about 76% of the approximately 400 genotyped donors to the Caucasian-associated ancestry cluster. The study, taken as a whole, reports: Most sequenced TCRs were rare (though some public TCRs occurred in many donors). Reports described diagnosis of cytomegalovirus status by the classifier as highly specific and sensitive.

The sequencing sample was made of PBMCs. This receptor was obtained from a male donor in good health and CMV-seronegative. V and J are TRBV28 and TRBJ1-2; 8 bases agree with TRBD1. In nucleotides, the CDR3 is TGTGCCAGCAGTGACGGACAGGGTAACTATGGCTACACCTTC. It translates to CASSDGQGNYGYTF.